This T cell receptor (beta chain) was profiled in a study of T cells in Graves' hyperthyroidism and ophthalmopathy. This CDR3 region has 15 residues. The germline V gene has CDR1 SGDLS and CDR2 YYNGEE. Researchers took RNA transcripts and amplified the TCR beta CDR3 regions from them. During a first-round RT-PCR of the TCR CDR3, the HTBI primer set was used. From the multiplex PCR reads, TCRdb called clonotypes with MiXCR, one entry per CDR3 protein. The sample has about 610,000 distinct CDR3 sequences; 35% to 55% are singletons. J is TRBJ1-1 and V is TRBV9; the match to TRBD2 covers 8 bases. The end of the DNA fits TRBJ2-3 better, so the J call may be wrong. This TCR was sampled from a woman between 18 and 29 years old with Graves' hyperthyroidism. Sequencing was carried out using peripheral blood or thyroid tissue (not recorded which). The CDR3 coding sequence is TGTGCCAGCAGCGACCGGGAGGGCTGGGCAGATACGCAGTATTTT. Amino acid sequence: CASSDREGWADTQYF.